This T cell receptor beta chain was sequenced during a study of T cell responses to AZD1222 COVID-19 vaccine (dated by TCRdb to the early 2020s). Regarding the complete study: Because spike-specific TCR depth and breadth did not differ between the two schedules, AZD1222 recipients who got a second dose at roughly 4 weeks were pooled with those who got a second dose at roughly 12 weeks. Enrollment into the trials was organized by age into subgroups of 18-55, 56-69 and 70-plus years, and those subgroups contained roughly 150, 30 and 60 TCR-sequenced participants, respectively. A total of 230 or so trial participants underwent TCR sequencing, of whom around 200 received two doses of AZD1222 and about 26 received two doses of the MenACWY control vaccine.

Worth noting for this clone: Its antigen is unknown. The DNA is left out, because the CDR3 cannot be placed on it with certainty; the CDR3 is given as TCRdb lists it.

The CDR3, from cysteine to phenylalanine, totals 14 residues. Sequences SGHDN (CDR1) and FVKESK (CDR2) are obtained from the germline V gene. The investigation overall reported the following: Nearly half of unique spike-specific TCRs reportedly recognized epitopes outside regions mutated in the B.1.351 and B.1.1.7 variants. In the small 56-69-year group, the increase in depth fell short of significance, most likely because of low power. Spike-specific TCR breadth and depth rose significantly after two AZD1222 doses compared with day 0 and with MenACWY recipients. Because no day 14 peak-response samples were available, repertoires were characterized only after the peak T cell response. The whole spike protein was spanned by vaccine-associated CD4 TCRs, and dominant responses were seen in regions 160-218 and 743-854. Conclusions about previously exposed vaccinees are limited, since just five or six AZD1222 recipients were seropositive for SARS-CoV-2 at baseline. Participants were mostly white British, with more females than males. The authors suggested clonal diversity may have been underestimated.

The CDR3 regions of human TCRbeta chains were analyzed by immunosequencing. Per the authors' processing: TCRs in the repertoires were matched against a reference library of SARS-CoV-2-specific TCRs that had been generated with the MIRA antigen-specificity platform. Breadth was defined as the fraction of unique TCRs that were SARS-CoV-2-associated. Depth was defined as the fraction of total T cells that were SARS-CoV-2-associated. Using the MIRA data, each spike-specific TCR was mapped to the spike region that the TCR reacts to and placed in a CD4 or CD8 class. Log10-transformed breadth and depth values were compared by one-way ANOVA with Sidak's multiple comparisons tests. Drawn from immuneACCESS, this table holds only the in-frame rearrangements with V and J called that TCRdb kept. Clones are partly lost; checked studies trace under half to an unresolved V gene and leave the rest unexplained. D and trimming come from the DNA, and the V and J calls and clone size come from that table. The sample profile shows roughly 150,000 clones; 85% to 95% of them were found once. The ten largest clonotypes hold approximately 5% of the sample.

The time point label on this specimen signifies: baseline before first vaccination. Vaccinee samples came from UK trials COV001 and COV002, including a single-blind randomized controlled phase 2/3 trial of AZD1222 (ChAdOx1 nCoV-19) in healthy adults. For TCRbeta chain sequencing, PBMC samples from trial participants were taken at day 0 and at day 28 after the second dose. The chain was built from TRBV14 and TRBJ2-3; the DNA was not used to check the table's D call, TRBD1. The source of this sequence is an adult in good health. The starting material was peripheral blood, obtained on day 0 of AZD1222 vaccination. For the CDR3, the sequence is CASSQEFGQGALYF.